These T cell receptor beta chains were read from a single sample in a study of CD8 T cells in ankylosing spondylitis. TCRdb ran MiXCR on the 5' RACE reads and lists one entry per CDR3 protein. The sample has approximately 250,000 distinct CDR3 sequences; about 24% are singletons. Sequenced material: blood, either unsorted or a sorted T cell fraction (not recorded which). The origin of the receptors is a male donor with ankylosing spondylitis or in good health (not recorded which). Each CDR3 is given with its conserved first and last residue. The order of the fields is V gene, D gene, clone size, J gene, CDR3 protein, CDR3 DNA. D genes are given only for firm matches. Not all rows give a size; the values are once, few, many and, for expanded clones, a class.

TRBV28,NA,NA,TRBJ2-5,CASSSRDQYF,TGTGCCAGCAGTTCACGGGACCAGTACTTC
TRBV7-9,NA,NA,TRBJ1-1,CASSPRVNTEAFF,TGTGCCAGCAGCCCCCGAGTCAACACTGAAGCTTTCTTT
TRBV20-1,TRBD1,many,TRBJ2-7,CSAGYRGDYEQYF,TGCAGTGCTGGGTACAGGGGAGACTACGAGCAGTACTTC
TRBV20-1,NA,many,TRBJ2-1,CSARVRQPNSYNEQFF,TGCAGTGCTAGAGTGAGGCAGCCCAACTCCTACAATGAGCAGTTCTTC
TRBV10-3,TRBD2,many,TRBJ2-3,CAISPSGVSDTQYF,TGTGCCATCAGCCCTAGCGGGGTATCAGATACGCAGTATTTT
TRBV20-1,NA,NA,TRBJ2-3,CSARDGLRTDTQYF,TGCAGTGCTAGAGATGGTCTACGCACAGATACGCAGTATTTT
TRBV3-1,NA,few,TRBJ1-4,CASSQGVAEKLFF,TGTGCCAGCAGCCAAGGTGTGGCTGAAAAACTGTTTTTT
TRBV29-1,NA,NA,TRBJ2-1,CGAGVTYNEQFF,TGCGGAGCCGGGGTAACCTACAATGAGCAGTTCTTC
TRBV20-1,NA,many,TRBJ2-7,CSARSTHEQYF,TGCAGTGCTAGGAGTACGCACGAGCAGTACTTC
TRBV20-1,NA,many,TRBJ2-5,CSARPTWGQQETQYF,TGCAGTGCTAGACCCACCTGGGGGCAGCAAGAGACCCAGTACTTC
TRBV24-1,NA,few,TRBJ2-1,CATSETTRIFEQFF,TGTGCCACCAGTGAGACGACTAGAATCTTTGAGCAGTTCTTC
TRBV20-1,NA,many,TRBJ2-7,CSARRSSYEQYF,TGCAGTGCTCGAAGGAGCTCCTACGAGCAGTACTTC
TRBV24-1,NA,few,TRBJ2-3,CATSDHVTDTQYF,TGTGCCACCAGTGACCATGTCACAGATACGCAGTATTTT
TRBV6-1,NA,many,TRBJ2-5,CATRDTRRETQYF,TGTGCCACCCGGGACACCCGGAGAGAGACCCAGTACTTC
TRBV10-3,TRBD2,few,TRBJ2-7,CAAKGRGAYEQYF,TGTGCCGCGAAGGGACGGGGGGCCTACGAGCAGTACTTC
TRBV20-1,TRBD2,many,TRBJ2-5,CSASVLAGGRSETQYF,TGCAGTGCTAGTGTTCTAGCGGGGGGGCGGTCGGAGACCCAGTACTTC
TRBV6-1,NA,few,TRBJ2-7,CASRRGGTRSYEQYF,TGTGCCAGCAGGCGGGGCGGAACCCGCTCCTACGAGCAGTACTTC
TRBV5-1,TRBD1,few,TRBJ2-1,CASSLATGTGGDEQFF,TGCGCCAGCAGCTTGGCGACCGGGACAGGGGGCGATGAGCAGTTCTTC
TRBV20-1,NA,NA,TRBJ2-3,CSRDTPGTDTQYF,TGCAGCCGGGACACCCCCGGCACAGATACGCAGTATTTT
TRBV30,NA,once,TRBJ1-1,CAWSNQKNTEAFF,TGTGCCTGGAGTAACCAGAAGAACACTGAAGCTTTCTTT
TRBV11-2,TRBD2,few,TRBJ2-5,CASSLRASGQETQYF,TGTGCCAGCAGCTTGCGGGCTAGCGGCCAAGAGACCCAGTACTTC
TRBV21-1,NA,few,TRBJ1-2,CASSKRGAF,TGTGCCAGCAGCAAACGGGGGGCCTTC
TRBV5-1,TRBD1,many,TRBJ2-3,CASSLGPTGEDTQYF,TGCGCCAGCAGCTTGGGGCCGACAGGGGAAGATACGCAGTATTTT
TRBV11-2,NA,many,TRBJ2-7,CASSLTGNYEQYF,TGTGCCAGCAGCTTAACAGGGAACTACGAGCAGTACTTC
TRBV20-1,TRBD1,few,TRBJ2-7,CSAFQGAYEQYF,TGCAGTGCTTTTCAGGGGGCTTACGAGCAGTACTTC
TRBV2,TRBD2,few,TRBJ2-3,CASNPAGSTDTQYF,TGTGCCAGCAATCCAGCGGGGAGCACAGATACGCAGTATTTT
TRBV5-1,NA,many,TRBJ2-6,CASSLIDSGANVLTF,TGCGCCAGCAGCTTGATTGACTCTGGGGCCAACGTCCTGACTTTC
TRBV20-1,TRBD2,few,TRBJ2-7,CSAREGLAVYEQYF,TGCAGTGCTAGGGAGGGACTAGCGGTCTACGAGCAGTACTTC
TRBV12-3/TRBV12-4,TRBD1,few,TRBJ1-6,CASRVTGDNSPLHF,TGTGCCAGCAGGGTGACAGGGGATAATTCACCCCTCCACTTT
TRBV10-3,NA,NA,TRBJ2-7,CAISDTGSLEQYF,TGTGCCATCAGTGACACAGGATCACTCGAGCAGTACTTC
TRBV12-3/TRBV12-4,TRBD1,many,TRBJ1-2,CASRLRGIGSGYTF,TGTGCCAGCAGACTCAGGGGGATAGGGAGTGGCTACACCTTC
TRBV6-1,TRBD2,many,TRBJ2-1,CASSLLGLAGYNEQFF,TGTGCCAGCAGCCTGCTCGGGCTAGCGGGGTACAATGAGCAGTTCTTC
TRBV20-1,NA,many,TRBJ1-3,CSARRGRYSGNTIYF,TGCAGTGCTAGACGGGGACGGTACTCTGGAAACACCATATATTTT
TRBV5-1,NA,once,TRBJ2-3,CASSLTLLAGATDTQYF,TGCGCCAGCAGCTTGACCCTCCTCGCGGGGGCCACAGATACGCAGTATTTT
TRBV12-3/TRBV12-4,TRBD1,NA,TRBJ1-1,CASSSGTRTGNTEAFF,TGTGCCAGCAGCAGCGGGACTCGGACAGGGAACACTGAAGCTTTCTTT
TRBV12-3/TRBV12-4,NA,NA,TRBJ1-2,CASSTAYGYTF,TGTGCCAGCAGTACTGCCTATGGCTACACCTTC
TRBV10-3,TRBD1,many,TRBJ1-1,CAIRSTGTVNTEAFF,TGTGCCATCAGGAGCACCGGGACAGTTAACACTGAAGCTTTCTTT
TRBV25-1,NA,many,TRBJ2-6,CASMISGANVLTF,TGTGCCAGCATGATCTCTGGGGCCAACGTCCTGACTTTC
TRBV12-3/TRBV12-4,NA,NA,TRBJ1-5,CASSSGGYQPQHF,TGTGCCAGCAGTTCTGGAGGGTACCAGCCCCAGCATTTT
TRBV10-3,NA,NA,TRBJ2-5,CAIRANQETQYF,TGTGCCATCAGGGCCAACCAAGAGACCCAGTACTTC
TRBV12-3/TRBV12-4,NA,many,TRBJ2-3,CASSFTGGADTQYF,TGTGCCAGCAGTTTCACAGGGGGGGCAGATACGCAGTATTTT
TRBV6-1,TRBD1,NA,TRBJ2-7,CASRLWTGVYEQYF,TGTGCCAGCAGGTTGTGGACAGGGGTTTACGAGCAGTACTTC
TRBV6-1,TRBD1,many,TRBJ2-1,CASSQGTAYNEQFF,TGTGCCAGCAGTCAGGGGACAGCCTACAATGAGCAGTTCTTC
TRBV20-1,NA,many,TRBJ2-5,CSARDRAGRFYEETQYF,TGCAGTGCTAGAGATCGGGCAGGGAGGTTTTATGAAGAGACCCAGTACTTC
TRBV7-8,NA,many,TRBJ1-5,CASSLEGPLSNQPQHF,TGTGCCAGCAGCTTAGAGGGGCCTCTTAGCAATCAGCCCCAGCATTTT
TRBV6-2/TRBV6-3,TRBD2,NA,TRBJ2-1,CASTTGLAGGPVYNEQFF,TGTGCCAGCACCACCGGGCTAGCGGGGGGGCCGGTCTACAATGAGCAGTTCTTC
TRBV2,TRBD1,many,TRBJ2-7,CASSQMTGWGEQYF,TGTGCCAGCAGCCAGATGACAGGGTGGGGCGAGCAGTACTTC
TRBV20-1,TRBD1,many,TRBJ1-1,CSARRWDSLMNTEAFF,TGCAGTGCTAGACGGTGGGACAGCCTCATGAACACTGAAGCTTTCTTT
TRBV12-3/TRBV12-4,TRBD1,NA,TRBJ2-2,CASSLGTGGADTGELFF,TGTGCCAGCAGTTTAGGGACAGGGGGCGCGGACACCGGGGAGCTGTTTTTT
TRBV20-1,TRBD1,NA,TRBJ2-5,CSAPITKTGEETQYF,TGCAGTGCTCCGATAACGAAGACAGGGGAAGAGACCCAGTACTTC
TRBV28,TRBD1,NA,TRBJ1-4,CASSPTGGGGSEKLFF,TGTGCCAGCAGCCCGACAGGGGGCGGCGGTAGCGAAAAACTGTTTTTT
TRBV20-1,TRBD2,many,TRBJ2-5,CSVPTSGKQETQYF,TGCAGTGTTCCCACTAGCGGGAAGCAAGAGACCCAGTACTTC